This is a list of T cell receptor beta chains from one sample in a study of T cell responses to AZD1222 COVID-19 vaccine. Here immunoSEQ multiplex PCR was the method, and the copy in TCRdb shows in-frame clones only, minus some. The sample lists 120,000 or so clones, over 75% occurring once. Sample: peripheral blood, taken on day 0 of AZD1222 vaccination. These receptor sequences come from an adult in good health. Each CDR3 is given with its conserved first and last residue. A D gene is named only where the DNA matches it firmly. Not all rows give a size; the values are once, few, many and, for expanded clones, a class.

v_call	clone_size	d_call	j_call	cdr3_aa	cdr3_nt
TRBV19	.	.	TRBJ2-1	CASSIVHLSYNEQFF	TGTGCCAGTAGTATCGTGCATCTCTCCTACAATGAGCAGTTCTTC
TRBV5-1	.	.	TRBJ1-3	CASSLAPGTSGNTIYF	TGCGCCAGCAGCTTGGCCCCGGGGACCTCTGGAAACACCATATATTTT
TRBV3-1/TRBV3-2	.	.	TRBJ2-7	CASSQVGGAWASGSYEQYF	TGTGCCAGCAGCCAAGTGGGGGGGGCGTGGGCTAGCGGTAGCTACGAGCAGTACTTC
TRBV15	.	.	TRBJ1-5	CATSRDFSQPQHF	TGTGCCACCAGCAGAGATTTCTCCCAGCCCCAGCATTTT
TRBV19	.	TRBD2	TRBJ2-3	CASTITGGGADTQYF	TGTGCCAGTACTATTACCGGGGGAGGGGCAGATACGCAGTATTTT
TRBV9	.	.	TRBJ2-7	CASSVDGRTYEQYF	TGTGCCAGCAGCGTAGACGGCAGAACCTACGAGCAGTACTTC
TRBV19	.	TRBD2	TRBJ2-3	CASSNRLAGGGDTQYF	TGTGCCAGTAGTAACCGACTAGCGGGGGGTGGAGATACGCAGTATTTT
TRBV11-3	.	TRBD1	TRBJ2-2	CASSLGTGAPNTGELFF	TGTGCCAGCAGCTTAGGGACAGGGGCACCGAACACCGGGGAGCTGTTTTTT
TRBV7-9	.	TRBD1	TRBJ2-1	CASSDRDRDSNEQFF	TGTGCCAGCAGCGACCGGGACAGGGACTCCAATGAGCAGTTCTTC
TRBV11-2	.	TRBD2	TRBJ2-1	CASSLVVRLAGGGNEQFF	TGTGCCAGCAGCTTAGTTGTCCGATTAGCGGGAGGGGGCAATGAGCAGTTCTTC
TRBV5-1	.	.	TRBJ1-6	CASSLVAGLNDNSPLHF	TGCGCCAGCAGCTTGGTTGCGGGGCTGAATGATAATTCACCCCTCCACTTT
TRBV21-1	.	.	TRBJ2-7	CASSKVGGDPAGNPYEQYF	TGTGCCAGCAGCAAAGTAGGAGGGGACCCAGCGGGGAATCCCTACGAGCAGTACTTC
TRBV4-1	.	.	TRBJ1-1	CASSQDEGRRNTEAFF	TGCGCCAGCAGCCAAGATGAAGGACGAAGGAACACTGAAGCTTTCTTT
TRBV28	.	TRBD1	TRBJ2-1	CASSLFYRGVSYNEQFF	TGTGCCAGCAGTCTCTTTTACAGGGGGGTCTCCTACAATGAGCAGTTCTTC
TRBV16	.	TRBD1	TRBJ1-2	CASSQSVTGEGGYTF	TGTGCCAGCAGCCAATCGGTGACAGGGGAAGGCGGCTACACCTTC
TRBV6-5	.	.	TRBJ1-1	CASSSGQGEAFF	TGTGCCAGCAGTTCTGGCCAGGGTGAGGCTTTCTTT
TRBV7-9	.	.	TRBJ2-7	CASSLVSAPREQYF	TGTGCCAGCAGCTTAGTTTCCGCCCCTAGGGAGCAGTACTTC
TRBV7-7	.	.	TRBJ1-1	CASSFGPNTEAFF	TGTGCTAGCAGCTTCGGACCCAACACTGAAGCTTTCTTT
TRBV7-2	.	TRBD2	TRBJ2-1	CASSTGTSYNEQFF	TGTGCCAGCAGCACCGGGACTAGCTACAATGAGCAGTTCTTC
TRBV27	.	TRBD1	TRBJ1-6	CASSLRGLDSPLHF	TGTGCCAGCAGTTTAAGGGGGCTCGATTCACCCCTCCACTTT
TRBV28	.	.	TRBJ2-7	CASSLTSYEQYF	TGTGCCAGCAGTTTAACGAGCTACGAGCAGTACTTC
TRBV23-1	.	TRBD1	TRBJ2-5	CASSHPPGQPQETQYF	TGCGCCAGCAGTCACCCTCCGGGACAGCCCCAAGAGACCCAGTACTTC
TRBV5-1	.	TRBD2	TRBJ2-7	CASSLAAGGSGRSYEQYF	TGCGCCAGCAGCTTGGCGGCGGGGGGTAGCGGGAGGAGCTACGAGCAGTACTTC
TRBV11-3	.	.	TRBJ1-1	CASSLDMTAGTEAFF	TGTGCCAGCAGCTTAGACATGACGGCCGGCACTGAAGCTTTCTTT
TRBV3-1/TRBV3-2	.	TRBD1	TRBJ1-6	CASSQGTGRDSPLHF	TGTGCCAGCAGCCAAGGGACAGGCCGGGATTCACCCCTCCACTTT
TRBV6-5	few	.	TRBJ2-2	CASSLEGTGELFF	TGTGCCAGCAGTCTGGAGGGCACCGGGGAGCTGTTTTTT
TRBV6-2/TRBV6-3	.	.	TRBJ2-5	CASSYSEADQETQYF	TGTGCCAGCAGTTACTCGGAGGCAGACCAAGAGACCCAGTACTTC
TRBV5-1	once	TRBD1	TRBJ2-5	CASTLGQGGGETQYF	TGCGCCAGCACCTTGGGACAGGGCGGCGGAGAGACCCAGTACTTC
TRBV28	.	.	TRBJ2-7	CASRASGEGYEQYF	TGTGCCAGCAGGGCCAGCGGCGAGGGGTACGAGCAGTACTTC
TRBV21-1	.	.	TRBJ2-5	CASRRDRAAETQYF	TGTGCCAGCAGGAGGGACAGGGCGGCGGAGACCCAGTACTTC
TRBV29-1	.	TRBD1	TRBJ1-4	CSVGGTGNEKLFF	TGCAGCGTTGGTGGGACAGGGAATGAAAAACTGTTTTTT
TRBV5-1	once	TRBD2	TRBJ2-2	CASIPAGGRGTGELFF	TGCGCCAGCATCCCGGCGGGAGGCCGGGGCACCGGGGAGCTGTTTTTT
TRBV27	.	.	TRBJ2-1	CASSWHSYNEQFF	TGTGCCAGCAGTTGGCATTCCTACAATGAGCAGTTCTTC
TRBV7-2	.	TRBD2	TRBJ2-1	CASSLNGGGAYEQFF	TGTGCCAGCAGCTTGAATGGCGGGGGGGCCTATGAGCAGTTCTTC
TRBV15	few	TRBD1	TRBJ1-6	CATSRTPGQGANSPLHF	TGTGCCACCAGCAGAACCCCGGGACAGGGGGCGAACTCACCCCTCCACTTT
TRBV10-3	.	.	TRBJ2-5	CATNDNQETQYF	TGTGCCACCAATGACAACCAAGAGACCCAGTACTTC
TRBV2	.	.	TRBJ1-5	CASSPWGGDQPQHF	TGTGCCAGCAGTCCTTGGGGGGGCGATCAGCCCCAGCATTTT
TRBV30	few	.	TRBJ1-6	CAWSPPPSLTELNSPLHF	TGTGCCTGGAGTCCCCCACCCTCTTTGACAGAGTTGAATTCACCCCTCCACTTT
TRBV19	.	.	TRBJ2-7	CATAPGDSYEQYF	TGTGCCACCGCCCCGGGGGACTCCTACGAGCAGTACTTC
TRBV7-9	.	.	TRBJ2-5	CASSLVDRGETQYF	TGTGCCAGCAGCTTAGTTGACCGGGGGGAGACCCAGTACTTC
TRBV27	.	.	TRBJ2-2	CASSTNGRTSNTGELFF	TGTGCCAGCAGTACCAATGGACGGACTTCGAACACCGGGGAGCTGTTTTTT
TRBV19	.	.	TRBJ1-2	CASQDWGGGNYGYTF	TGTGCCAGCCAAGATTGGGGCGGGGGAAACTATGGCTACACCTTC
TRBV6-5	few	.	TRBJ1-5	CASSTTEGFNQPQHF	TGTGCCAGCAGTACAACAGAAGGATTCAATCAGCCCCAGCATTTT
TRBV11-3	.	.	TRBJ1-1	CASGQRRGTHEAFF	TGTGCCAGCGGCCAACGACGGGGGACCCACGAAGCTTTCTTT
TRBV6-2/TRBV6-3	.	.	TRBJ1-6	CASSYSGTNSYNSPLHF	TGTGCCAGCAGTTACTCCGGGACAAACTCCTATAATTCACCCCTCCACTTT
TRBV9	.	.	TRBJ2-7	CASSVSGATHEQYF	TGTGCCAGCAGCGTATCCGGGGCAACGCACGAGCAGTACTTC
TRBV9	.	.	TRBJ2-3	CASSVVGRTSTDTQYF	TGTGCCAGCAGCGTAGTGGGCAGGACGAGCACAGATACGCAGTATTTT
TRBV21-1	once	.	TRBJ2-7	CASSSGDFPYEQYF	TGTGCCAGCTCATCAGGGGACTTCCCATACGAGCAGTACTTC
TRBV24-1	.	TRBD2	TRBJ2-2	CATSTSGPNTGELFF	TGTGCCACTTCGACTAGCGGACCGAACACCGGGGAGCTGTTTTTT
TRBV14	.	.	TRBJ2-1	CASSQDRGTPSHEQFF	TGTGCCAGCAGCCAAGATAGGGGCACCCCGAGCCATGAGCAGTTCTTC
TRBV4-3	.	.	TRBJ2-7	CASSQEASAMGYEQYF	TGCGCCAGCAGCCAAGAGGCCTCAGCCATGGGGTACGAGCAGTACTTC
TRBV24-1	.	TRBD1	TRBJ1-2	CATSAAGTAVGYTF	TGTGCCACCAGTGCCGCCGGGACAGCTGTTGGCTACACCTTC
TRBV7-8	.	.	TRBJ2-5	CASSLVYGGMETQYF	TGTGCCAGCAGCTTAGTATATGGGGGAATGGAGACCCAGTACTTC
TRBV24-1	.	.	TRBJ2-1	CATSDRTTSPVYNEQFF	TGTGCCACCAGTGACCGGACTACCAGTCCGGTCTACAATGAGCAGTTCTTC
TRBV5-1	.	.	TRBJ2-3	CASSFGTDTQYF	TGCGCCAGCAGCTTTGGCACAGATACGCAGTATTTT
TRBV6-5	.	.	TRBJ1-5	CASSYSAGNQPQHF	TGTGCCAGCAGTTACTCGGCGGGAAATCAGCCCCAGCATTTT
TRBV28	.	.	TRBJ1-3	CASTFRGNSGNTIYF	TGTGCCAGCACCTTTCGGGGGAATTCTGGAAACACCATATATTTT
TRBV6-5	.	.	TRBJ1-5	CASKAVTYSNQPQHF	TGTGCCAGCAAGGCCGTAACCTATAGCAATCAGCCCCAGCATTTT
TRBV27	.	TRBD2	TRBJ2-5	CASSLYGGGFRETQYF	TGTGCCAGCAGTTTATATGGCGGGGGGTTTCGGGAGACCCAGTACTTC